This TCR beta chain was identified during a study of shared clonotypes between healthy human individuals. Notes on the study in general: Memory subsets generally showed smaller estimated richness than naive subsets did. For sorted subsets, rarefaction showed incomplete sequencing despite large depth.

Everyone who donated was a Caucasian adult who lived in Nashville, Tennessee. Naive CD4+ cells were CD45RA-selected; the remaining cells were memory. The data were produced by immunoSEQ multiplex PCR, yet TCRdb's version contains in-frame clones alone and is incomplete. There are hundreds of thousands of clones in the sample; around 73% occur only once, and 1.5% to 2% lies in the top ten. Between the trimmed V and J ends, which lost 0 bases and 7 bases, there was a span of 13 bases. The V gene's germline CDR1 is SQVTM and CDR2 ANQGSEA. The CDR3 runs to 13 residues. As to this clone: Its target is not known.

The specimen sequenced was memory CD4+ T cells sorted from blood. The subset here: CD45RA-negative fraction. The TCR originated in a young woman in good health. The rearrangement uses TRBV29-1 and TRBJ2-7, with D perhaps matching TRBD2 (5 bases). CDR3: CSVEERAIREQYF. CDR3 bases: TGCAGCGTTGAAGAGCGGGCGATTCGGGAGCAGTACTTC.